The TCR beta chain described here comes from a study of cytotoxic CD8 clonotypes in ibrutinib-treated CLL. Produced via immunoSEQ multiplex PCR; TCRdb's table is partial and in-frame only. The sample consists of 200,000 to 250,000 clones, 79% of them appearing once. With V trimmed by 9 bases and J by 6 bases, 23 bases remained unmatched. The CDR3 runs 19 residues. Per germline, CDR1 SGDLS and CDR2 YYNGEE. V and J are TRBV9 and TRBJ2-1; 11 bases map to TRBD2. The source was PBMCs, collected after 12 months of ibrutinib treatment. The clonotype originates from a human donor with chronic lymphocytic leukemia. CDR3 loop: CAIQGTGRYSGTSGNEQFF. The CDR3, as DNA: TGTGCCATCCAGGGCACAGGGCGTTATTCCGGGACTAGCGGCAATGAGCAGTTCTTC. Supplemented by reference TRBV9 and TRBJ2-1, the full variable domain reads DSGVTQTPKHLITATGQRVTLRCSPRSGDLSVYWYQQSLDQGLQFLIQYYNGEERAKGNILERFSAQQFPDLHSELNLSSLELGDSALYFCAIQGTGRYSGTSGNEQFFGPGTRLTVL.